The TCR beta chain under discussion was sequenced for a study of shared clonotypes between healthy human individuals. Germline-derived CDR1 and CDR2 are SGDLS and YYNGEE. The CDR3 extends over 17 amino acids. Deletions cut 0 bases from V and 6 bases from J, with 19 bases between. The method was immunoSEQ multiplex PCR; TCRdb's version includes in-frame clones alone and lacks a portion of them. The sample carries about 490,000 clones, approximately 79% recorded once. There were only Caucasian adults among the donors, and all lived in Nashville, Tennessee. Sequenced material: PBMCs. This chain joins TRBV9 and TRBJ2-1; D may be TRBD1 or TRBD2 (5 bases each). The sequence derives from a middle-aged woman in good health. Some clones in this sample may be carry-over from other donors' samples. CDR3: CASSVATGQGRFNEQFF. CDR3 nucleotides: TGTGCCAGCAGCGTAGCTACGGGGCAGGGTCGATTCAATGAGCAGTTCTTC.